The 29 T cell receptor beta chains listed next were all sequenced from one sample in a study of blood T cell repertoires in COVID-19. The table came from immunoSEQ multiplex PCR; TCRdb's copy has only in-frame clones and leaves some out. This table has under 500,000 clones, nearly 90% appearing once. Material for sequencing was PBMCs or T cells enriched from blood (not recorded which). The origin of the receptors is a young woman with acute COVID-19.

This clone showed up just once. This CDR3 reads CASSPGLGDQETQYF. CDR3 bases: TGTGCCAGCAGCCCAGGACTAGGTGATCAAGAGACCCAGTACTTC. The chain uses TRBV11-2 and TRBJ2-5; 7 bases map to TRBD2. The V gene's germline CDR1 is SGHAT and CDR2 FQNNGV. The junction had 8 bases not matched to a gene; V was cut back by 5 bases and J by 2 bases. The CDR3 is 15 residues long.

This chain connects TRBV5-1 to TRBJ1-6; the D is unclear. The CDR3 contains 16 residues. Trimming took off 5 bases at V and 0 bases at J, with 12 bases between the two ends. Germline CDR1 and CDR2: SGHRS and YFSETQ. The CDR3 protein is CASSLVESSYNSPLHF. The CDR3 DNA follows: TGCGCCAGCAGTTTAGTAGAGAGCTCCTATAATTCACCCCTCCACTTT.

The rearrangement joins TRBV6-6 to TRBJ2-7; 10 nucleotides align to TRBD1. This CDR3 is built from 16 residues. Germline V gives CDR1 MNHNY, CDR2 SVGAGI (reference sequence). V shed 2 bases, J shed 5 bases, and the junction held 9 bases outside the gene matches. The chain's CDR3 is CASSYGLGTGDDEQYF. CDR3 nucleotides: TGTGCCAGCAGTTACGGACTAGGGACAGGGGACGACGAGCAGTACTTC.

Only a few counts were recorded for this clone. The J gene is TRBJ1-3, the V gene TRBV18; maybe TRBD1 (5 bases). Germline V gene lookup returns CDR1 KGHSH and CDR2 LQKENI. The CDR3 spans 17 residues. V lost 0 bases to trimming and J lost 0 bases, with 12 bases between them. The CDR3 coding sequence is TGTGCCAGCTCACCACCGAACCAGGGAATCTCTGGAAACACCATATATTTT. Translating it yields CASSPPNQGISGNTIYF.

The chain links TRBV19 to TRBJ2-1, with D maybe TRBD1 (5 bases). CDR3 size: 14 residues. Trimming shortened V by 7 bases and J by 0 bases, and 10 bases separated the two germline ends. The V gene's germline CDR1 is LNHDA and CDR2 SQIVND (reference sequence). The CDR3 sequence is CASKGQSSYNEQFF. CDR3 coding DNA: TGTGCCAGTAAGGGGCAGAGCTCCTACAATGAGCAGTTCTTC. Variable domain in full (rest from reference TRBV19 and TRBJ2-1): DGGITQSPKYLFRKEGQNVTLSCEQNLNHDAMYWYRQDPGQGLRLIYYSQIVNDFQKGDIAEGYSVSREKKESFPLTVTSAQKNPTAFYLCASKGQSSYNEQFFGPGTRLTVL.

CDR3 nucleotides: TGTGCCAGCAGTACCCCAGACAGGTTTGCCTATACGCAGTATTTT. This sequence encodes CASSTPDRFAYTQYF. The chain couples TRBV28 to TRBJ2-3, with a tentative D call TRBD1 (6 bases). This CDR3 has 15 residues. Germline V gene lookup returns CDR1 MDHEN and CDR2 SYDVKM. Trimming left V 5 bases short and J 7 bases short, with 19 bases between.

The rearrangement joins TRBV4-1 to TRBJ2-1, with 8 bases matching TRBD1. The junction had 5 bases not matched to a gene; V was cut back by 0 bases and J by 4 bases. Looked up from germline, CDR1 is MGHRA and CDR2 is YSYEKL. The CDR3 is 16 residues long. The CDR3 DNA is TGCGCCAGCAGCCAAGACGAACAGGGGGTGTACAATGAGCAGTTCTTC. This sequence encodes CASSQDEQGVYNEQFF.

The chain carries TRBV3-1 (or the pseudogene TRBV3-2) and TRBJ2-3, with D possibly being TRBD2 (6 bases). Germline CDR1 and CDR2: LGHDT and YNNKEL (reference sequence). V was pared by 1 base and J by 5 bases, with 10 bases between. The CDR3 loop spans 14 amino acids. The CDR3 is CASSQVRDLDTQYF. Written as DNA, the CDR3 is TGTGCCAGCAGCCAAGTTCGGGACTTAGATACGCAGTATTTT.

The V gene is TRBV10-3, the J gene TRBJ1-5; D not resolved. V was clipped by 0 bases and J by 2 bases, with 11 bases between them. Germline loops: CDR1 ENHRY, CDR2 SYGVKD. The CDR3 length is 16 residues. The CDR3, as DNA: TGTGCCATCAGTGAGTCCGGGGTGAGGGGCAATCAGCCCCAGCATTTT. Translation gives CAISESGVRGNQPQHF.

V gene TRBV5-1 combines with J gene TRBJ2-2, with a tentative D call TRBD1 (5 bases). The CDR3 has 15 residues. The germline gives CDR1 SGHRS, CDR2 YFSETQ. V was trimmed by 2 bases and J by 0 bases, leaving 8 bases between them. CDR3 in amino acids: CASSFSGTNTGELFF. CDR3 bases: TGCGCCAGCAGCTTCTCAGGGACGAACACCGGGGAGCTGTTTTTT.

This chain uses TRBV14 with TRBJ2-1; possibly TRBD2 for D (7 bases). V gave up 3 bases and J gave up 2 bases, with 8 bases separating them. This CDR3 has 14 residues. Germline-derived CDR1 and CDR2 are SGHDN and FVKESK. The CDR3 DNA sequence: TGTGCCAGCAGCCAGGGGGGGCCCTACAATGAGCAGTTCTTC. This translates into CASSQGGPYNEQFF. Filled out from reference TRBV14 and TRBJ2-1, the complete variable domain reads EAGVTQFPSHSVIEKGQTVTLRCDPISGHDNLYWYRRVMGKEIKFLLHFVKESKQDESGMPNNRFLAERTGGTYSTLKVQPAELEDSGVYFCASSQGGPYNEQFFGPGTRLTVL.

The chain links TRBV19 to TRBJ2-6; 8 bases are a match to TRBD2. CDR1 and CDR2 from the germline V gene are LNHDA and SQIVND (reference sequence). This CDR3 spans 17 amino acids. Germline trimming cut 3 bases from V and 0 bases from J; bases unmatched to any gene: 4. The CDR3 is CASSMYGGGSGANVLTF. DNA for the CDR3: TGTGCCAGTAGTATGTACGGGGGGGGCTCTGGGGCCAACGTCCTGACTTTC.

V usage is TRBV3-1 (or the pseudogene TRBV3-2) and J usage is TRBJ1-6; 7 bases match TRBD1. The CDR3 runs 16 residues. J lost 5 bases, V lost 4 bases, and 8 bases had no gene match. In germline, CDR1 is LGHDT, CDR2 YNNKEL (reference sequence). CDR3 in DNA: TGTGCCAGCAGCCGACGACAGGGACGAAATAATTCACCCCTCCACTTT. Its translation is CASSRRQGRNNSPLHF.

The chain is built from TRBV7-2 and TRBJ2-7; TRBD2 matches at 9 bases. Per germline, CDR1 SGHTA and CDR2 FQGNSA. V was pared by 4 bases and J by 6 bases, with 13 bases of the junction left unmatched. The CDR3 is 16 residues long. The CDR3 loop is CASSYGGKKAGGEQYF. Written as DNA, the CDR3 is TGTGCCAGCAGCTACGGGGGAAAGAAAGCGGGAGGCGAGCAGTACTTC.

The J gene is TRBJ1-2, the V gene TRBV7-2, with a tentative D call TRBD1 (5 bases). Germline CDR1 SGHTA, CDR2 FQGNSA. V dropped 1 base and J dropped 3 bases, with 21 bases sitting between them. The CDR3 loop spans 18 amino acids. The CDR3 nucleotides are TGTGCCAGCAGCTTAGTTGTGTTGTCTCTACCGGGGGACTATGGCTACACCTTC. Protein sequence: CASSLVVLSLPGDYGYTF.

Only one count was recorded for this clone. V usage is TRBV6-1 and J usage is TRBJ2-2; TRBD2 matches at 9 bases. The CDR3 totals 17 residues. J lost 4 bases, V lost 2 bases, and 8 bases had no gene match. In germline, CDR1 is MNHNS, CDR2 SASEGT. The CDR3 reads CASSENFGGRGTGELFF. As DNA, the CDR3 is TGTGCCAGCAGTGAAAATTTCGGCGGGAGGGGCACCGGGGAGCTGTTTTTT.

The genes are TRBV4-1 and TRBJ2-7, with a possible D match to TRBD2 (5 bases). Per the germline V gene, CDR1 is MGHRA and CDR2 is YSYEKL. Trimming took off 1 base at V and 2 bases at J, with 15 bases between the two ends. This CDR3 spans 16 amino acids. The CDR3 sequence: CASSQAGSDSAYEQYF. DNA of the CDR3: TGCGCCAGCAGCCAAGCGGGTAGCGACTCCGCCTACGAGCAGTACTTC.

The chain joins TRBV3-1 (or the pseudogene TRBV3-2) to TRBJ1-1, with D hard to call. Trimming took off 0 bases at V and 1 base at J, with 9 bases between the two ends. This CDR3 has 15 residues. The V gene's germline CDR1 is LGHDT and CDR2 YNNKEL (reference sequence). Here the CDR3 reads CASSQEARSNTEAFF. The CDR3, as DNA: TGTGCCAGCAGCCAAGAAGCCAGGTCGAACACTGAAGCTTTCTTT.

V usage is TRBV27 and J usage is TRBJ2-7; 11 bases align to TRBD2. With 7 bases clipped from V and 4 bases from J, the junction kept 9 bases outside the gene matches. The CDR3 is made up of 15 amino acids. CDR1 MNHEY and CDR2 SMNVEV come from the germline V gene (reference sequence). CDR3 nucleotides: TGTGCCAGCATCCACGGGACTAGCGGTTCTTACGAGCAGTACTTC. Encoded protein: CASIHGTSGSYEQYF.

The chain employs TRBV10-1 and TRBJ2-2; weak D call: TRBD2 (5 bases). CDR1 is WNHNN and CDR2 is SYGVQD in the germline V gene (reference sequence). The length of the CDR3 is 12 residues. V lost 3 bases and J lost 7, with 6 bases in between. CDR3 residues: CASSEEGGELFF. For the CDR3, the DNA is TGCGCCAGCAGTGAAGAGGGCGGGGAGCTGTTTTTT.

The chain links TRBV19 to TRBJ2-3; TRBD2 aligns across 10 bases. Germline assignment: CDR1 LNHDA and CDR2 SQIVND (reference sequence). The ends lost 7 bases at V and 1 base at J; junction bases unmatched: 5. This CDR3 has 15 residues. CDR3 loop: CASKERGGGTDTQYF. The CDR3 nucleotides are TGTGCCAGTAAAGAGCGGGGGGGTGGCACAGATACGCAGTATTTT.

This clone has a single count. The V gene is TRBV29-1, the J gene TRBJ2-7; TRBD1 agrees at 10 bases. The V segment lost 2 bases and the J segment 7 bases; nucleotides outside the gene matches: 14. CDR1 is SQVTM, CDR2 ANQGSEA, per germline. This CDR3 contains 16 residues. CDR3 protein: CSVEWAGTGALGEQYF. Written as DNA, the CDR3 is TGCAGCGTTGAATGGGCCGGGACAGGGGCTTTGGGTGAGCAGTACTTC.

This chain uses TRBV28 with TRBJ2-3; no definite D call. Germline CDR1 reads MDHEN; CDR2 reads SYDVKM. The CDR3 is made up of 15 amino acids. V was trimmed by 6 bases and J by 0 bases, leaving 13 bases between them. The CDR3 bases are TGTGCCAGCAGGCACCTTGACTGGAGCACAGATACGCAGTATTTT. Translating it yields CASRHLDWSTDTQYF.

The chain couples TRBV6-4 to TRBJ2-2, with D maybe TRBD1 (6 bases). Per germline, CDR1 MRHNA and CDR2 SNTAGT. Trimming stripped 9 bases from V and 6 bases from J, with 17 bases between. This CDR3 is 14 amino acids long. The CDR3 region is CASSVDRTAGELFF. CDR3 in DNA: TGTGCCAGTTCCGTTGACAGGACGGCCGGGGAGCTGTTTTTT.

This chain joins TRBV4-1 and TRBJ2-3; the match to TRBD1 covers 7 bases. The germline V gene has CDR1 MGHRA and CDR2 YSYEKL. The CDR3 contains 14 residues. V dropped 3 bases and J dropped 4; count of bases not matched to a gene: 4. In DNA, the CDR3 is TGCGCCAGCAGCCAGGCTACAGGGGCAGATACGCAGTATTTT. Translation gives CASSQATGADTQYF.

V usage is TRBV6-5 and J usage is TRBJ2-7; 7 bases agree with TRBD2. After removal of 6 bases from V and 0 bases from J, the junction contained 5 bases not matched to a gene. The CDR3 length is 14 residues. Germline lookup yields CDR1 MNHEY and CDR2 SVGAGI. The CDR3 loop reads CASRNGGSSYEQYF. CDR3 sequence (DNA): TGTGCCAGCAGGAACGGGGGGAGCTCCTACGAGCAGTACTTC.

V gene TRBV19 combines with J gene TRBJ1-5; perhaps TRBD1 as D (5 bases). The CDR3 consists of 16 residues. Trimming cost V 5 bases and J 3 bases, with 17 bases left between them. CDR1 and CDR2 from the germline V gene are LNHDA and SQIVND (reference sequence). The CDR3 DNA reads as TGTGCCAGTAGTGCTCCCTCCAGGGCAGACAATCAGCCCCAGCATTTT. Protein product: CASSAPSRADNQPQHF.

The V call is TRBV9, the J call TRBJ2-1; TRBD2 matches at 9 bases. The CDR3 is 15 residues long. V lost 0 bases and J lost 6; bases outside the gene matches: 4. Germline V gene data show CDR1 as SGDLS and CDR2 as YYNGEE. The CDR3 bases are TGTGCCAGCAGCGTAGGCGGGAGGGCAACCAATGAGCAGTTCTTC. Translating gives CASSVGGRATNEQFF.

The chain combines TRBV19 with TRBJ1-2, with unresolved D. The CDR3 has 15 residues. Between the trimmed V and J ends, which lost 2 bases and 3 bases, there was a span of 13 bases. The V gene's germline CDR1 is LNHDA and CDR2 SQIVND (reference sequence). The CDR3 sequence: CASSISKFSDYGYTF. The CDR3 DNA sequence: TGTGCCAGTAGTATATCGAAATTCAGCGACTATGGCTACACCTTC. The full variable domain, in which reference TRBV19 and TRBJ1-2 provide the parts outside the CDR3, is DGGITQSPKYLFRKEGQNVTLSCEQNLNHDAMYWYRQDPGQGLRLIYYSQIVNDFQKGDIAEGYSVSREKKESFPLTVTSAQKNPTAFYLCASSISKFSDYGYTFGSGTRLTVV.